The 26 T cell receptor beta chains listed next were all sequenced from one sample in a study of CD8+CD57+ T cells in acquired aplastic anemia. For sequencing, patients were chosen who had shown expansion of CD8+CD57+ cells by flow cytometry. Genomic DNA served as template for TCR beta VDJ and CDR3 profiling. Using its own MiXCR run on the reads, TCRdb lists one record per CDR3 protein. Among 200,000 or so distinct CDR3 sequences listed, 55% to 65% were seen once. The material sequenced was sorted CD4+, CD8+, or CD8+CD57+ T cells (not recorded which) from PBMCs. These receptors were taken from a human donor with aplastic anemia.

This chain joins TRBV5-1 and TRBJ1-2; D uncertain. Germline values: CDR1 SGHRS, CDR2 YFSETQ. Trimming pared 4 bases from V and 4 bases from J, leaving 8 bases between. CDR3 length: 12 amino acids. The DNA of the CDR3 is TGCGCCAGCAGCCAAGACTTCTATGGCTACACCTTC. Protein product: CASSQDFYGYTF.

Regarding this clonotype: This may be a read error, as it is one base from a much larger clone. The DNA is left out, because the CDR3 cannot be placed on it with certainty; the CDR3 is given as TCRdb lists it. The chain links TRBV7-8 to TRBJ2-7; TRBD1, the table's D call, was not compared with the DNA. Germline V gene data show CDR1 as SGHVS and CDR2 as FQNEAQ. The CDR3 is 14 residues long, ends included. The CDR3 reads CASSFGTGTYEQCF.

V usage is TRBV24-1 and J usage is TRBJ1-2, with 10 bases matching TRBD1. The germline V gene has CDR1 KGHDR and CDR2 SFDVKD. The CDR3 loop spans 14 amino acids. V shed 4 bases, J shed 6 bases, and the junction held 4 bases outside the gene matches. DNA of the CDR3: TGTGCCACCAGTGACCGGGACAGGGGCAATGGCTACACCTTC. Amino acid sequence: CATSDRDRGNGYTF.

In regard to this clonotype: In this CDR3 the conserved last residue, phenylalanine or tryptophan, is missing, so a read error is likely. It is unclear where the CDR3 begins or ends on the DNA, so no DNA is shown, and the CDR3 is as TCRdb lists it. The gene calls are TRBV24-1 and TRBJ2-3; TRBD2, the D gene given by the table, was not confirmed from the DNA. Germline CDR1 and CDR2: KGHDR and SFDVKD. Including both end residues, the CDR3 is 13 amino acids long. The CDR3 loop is CATSDLLGLTTYS.

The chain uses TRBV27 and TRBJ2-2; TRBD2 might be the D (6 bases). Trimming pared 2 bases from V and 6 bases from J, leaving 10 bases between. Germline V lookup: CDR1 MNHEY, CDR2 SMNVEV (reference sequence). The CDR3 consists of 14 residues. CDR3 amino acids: CASSLSGLAGELFF. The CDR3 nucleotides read TGTGCCAGCAGTTTAAGCGGGTTGGCCGGGGAGCTGTTTTTT.

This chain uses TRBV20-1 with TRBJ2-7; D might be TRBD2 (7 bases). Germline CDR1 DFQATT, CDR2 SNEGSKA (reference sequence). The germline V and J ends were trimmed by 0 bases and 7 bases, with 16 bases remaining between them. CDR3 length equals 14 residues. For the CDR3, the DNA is TGCAGTGCTAGAGATCAGAAGGGGGGGTGGGAGCAGTACTTC. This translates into CSARDQKGGWEQYF.

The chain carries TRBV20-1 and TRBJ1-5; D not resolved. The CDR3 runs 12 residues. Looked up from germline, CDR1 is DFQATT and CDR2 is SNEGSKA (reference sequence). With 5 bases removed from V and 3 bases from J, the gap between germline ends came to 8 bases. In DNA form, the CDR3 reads TGCAGTGCTGATAGGGACAATCAGCCCCAGCATTTT. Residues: CSADRDNQPQHF.

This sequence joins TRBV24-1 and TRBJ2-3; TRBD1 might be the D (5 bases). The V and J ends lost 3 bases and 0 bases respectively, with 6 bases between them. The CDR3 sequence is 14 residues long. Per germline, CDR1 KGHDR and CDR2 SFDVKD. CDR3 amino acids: CATSDRQSTDTQYF. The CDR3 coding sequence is TGTGCCACCAGTGATCGACAGAGCACAGATACGCAGTATTTT.

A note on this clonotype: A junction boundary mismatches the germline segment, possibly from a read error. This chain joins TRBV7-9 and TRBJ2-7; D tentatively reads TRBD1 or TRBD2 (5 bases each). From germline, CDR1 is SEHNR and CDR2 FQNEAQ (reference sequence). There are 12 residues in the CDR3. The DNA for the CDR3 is TGTGCCAGCAGCAGGACTCTGGTTGACAGAGTCTTC. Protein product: CASSRTLVDRVF. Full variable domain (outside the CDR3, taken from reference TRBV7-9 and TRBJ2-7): DTGVSQNPRHKITKRGQNVTFRCDPISEHNRLYWYRQTLGQGPEFLTYFQNEAQLEKSRLLSDRFSAERPKGSFSTLEIQRTEQGDSAMYLCASSRTLVDRVFGPGTRLTVT.

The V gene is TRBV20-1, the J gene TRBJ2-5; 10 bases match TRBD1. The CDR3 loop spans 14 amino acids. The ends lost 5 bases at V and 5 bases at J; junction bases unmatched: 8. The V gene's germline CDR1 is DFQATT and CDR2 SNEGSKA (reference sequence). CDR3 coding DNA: TGCAGTGCTGGGAGGACAGGGGGAGGGGAGACCCAGTACTTC. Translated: CSAGRTGGGETQYF.

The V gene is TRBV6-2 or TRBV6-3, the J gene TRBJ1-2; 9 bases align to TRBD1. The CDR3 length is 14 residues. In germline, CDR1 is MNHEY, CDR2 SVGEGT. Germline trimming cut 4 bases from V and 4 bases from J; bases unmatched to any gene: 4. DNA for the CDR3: TGTGCCAGCAGTTCCGGGACAGGGCCCTATGGCTACACCTTC. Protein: CASSSGTGPYGYTF.

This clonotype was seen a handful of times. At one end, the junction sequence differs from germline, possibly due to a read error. CDR3 bases: TGTGCTAGCAGCCTTGACAGGGCCGCTGAAGCTTTCTTT. Translating gives CASSLDRAAEAFF. This chain joins TRBV7-2 and TRBJ1-1; 7 nucleotides line up with TRBD1. Looked up from germline, CDR1 is SGHTA and CDR2 is FQGNSA. The CDR3 runs to 13 residues.

CDR3 nucleotides: TGCGCCAGCAGCCAGCGACAGGGGGGCCTTTCCTATGGCTACACCTTC. This gives the protein CASSQRQGGLSYGYTF. The chain joins TRBV4-1 to TRBJ1-2, with 9 bases aligning to TRBD1. V was pared by 3 bases and J by 4 bases, with 9 bases of the junction left unmatched. Per the germline V gene, CDR1 is MGHRA and CDR2 is YSYEKL. This CDR3 has 16 residues.

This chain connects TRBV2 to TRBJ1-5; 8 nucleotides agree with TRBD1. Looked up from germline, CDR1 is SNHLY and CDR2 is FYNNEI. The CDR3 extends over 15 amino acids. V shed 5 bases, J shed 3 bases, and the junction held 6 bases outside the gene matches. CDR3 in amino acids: CASSRQGWTNQPQHF. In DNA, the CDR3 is TGTGCCAGCAGTCGACAGGGGTGGACCAATCAGCCCCAGCATTTT.

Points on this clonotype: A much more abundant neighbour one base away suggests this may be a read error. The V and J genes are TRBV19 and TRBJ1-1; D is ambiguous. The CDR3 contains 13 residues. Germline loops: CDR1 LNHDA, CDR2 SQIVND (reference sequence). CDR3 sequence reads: CASSMGGNTGAFF. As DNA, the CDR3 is TGTGCCAGTAGTATGGGTGGGAACACTGGAGCTTTCTTT. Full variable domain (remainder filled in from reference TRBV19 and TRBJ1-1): DGGITQSPKYLFRKEGQNVTLSCEQNLNHDAMYWYRQDPGQGLRLIYYSQIVNDFQKGDIAEGYSVSREKKESFPLTVTSAQKNPTAFYLCASSMGGNTGAFFGQGTRLTVV.

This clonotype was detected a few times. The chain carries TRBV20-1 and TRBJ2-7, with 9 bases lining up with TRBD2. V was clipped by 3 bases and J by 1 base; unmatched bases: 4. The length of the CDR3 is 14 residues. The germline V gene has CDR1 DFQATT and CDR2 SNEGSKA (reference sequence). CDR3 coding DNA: TGCAGTGCTAGCGGCGGGAGGGCTTCCTACGAGCAGTACTTC. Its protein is CSASGGRASYEQYF.

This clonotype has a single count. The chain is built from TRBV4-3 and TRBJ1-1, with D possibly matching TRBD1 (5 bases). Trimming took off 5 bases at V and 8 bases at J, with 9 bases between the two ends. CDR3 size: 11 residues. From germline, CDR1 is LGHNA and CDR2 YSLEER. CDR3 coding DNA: TGCGCCAGCAGCAGTCGACAGGAAGCTTTCTTT. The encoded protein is CASSSRQEAFF.

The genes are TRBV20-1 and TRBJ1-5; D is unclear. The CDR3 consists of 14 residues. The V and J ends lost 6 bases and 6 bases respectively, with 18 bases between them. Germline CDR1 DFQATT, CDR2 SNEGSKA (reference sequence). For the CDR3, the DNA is TGCAGTGCCCCGGTGGGTTTCGGGGTTCAGCCCCAGCATTTT. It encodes CSAPVGFGVQPQHF.

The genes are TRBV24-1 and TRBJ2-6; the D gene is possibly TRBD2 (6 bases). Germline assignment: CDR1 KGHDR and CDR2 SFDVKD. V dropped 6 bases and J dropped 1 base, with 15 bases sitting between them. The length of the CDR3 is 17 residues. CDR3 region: CATSPGGMRSGANVLTF. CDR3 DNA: TGTGCCACCAGTCCCGGGGGTATGAGGTCTGGGGCCAACGTCCTGACTTTC.

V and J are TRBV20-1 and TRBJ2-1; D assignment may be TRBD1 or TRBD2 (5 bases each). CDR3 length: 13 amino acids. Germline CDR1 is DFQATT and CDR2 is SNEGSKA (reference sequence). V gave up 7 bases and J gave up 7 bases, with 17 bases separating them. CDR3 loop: CSVDGNRWNEQFF. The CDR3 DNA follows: TGCAGTGTAGACGGGAACAGGTGGAATGAGCAGTTCTTC.

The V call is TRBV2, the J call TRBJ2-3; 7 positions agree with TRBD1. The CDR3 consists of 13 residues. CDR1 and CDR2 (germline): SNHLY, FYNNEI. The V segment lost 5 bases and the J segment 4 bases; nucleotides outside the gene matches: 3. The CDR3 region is CASSYTGADTQYF. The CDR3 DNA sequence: TGTGCCAGCAGTTATACAGGGGCAGATACGCAGTATTTT.

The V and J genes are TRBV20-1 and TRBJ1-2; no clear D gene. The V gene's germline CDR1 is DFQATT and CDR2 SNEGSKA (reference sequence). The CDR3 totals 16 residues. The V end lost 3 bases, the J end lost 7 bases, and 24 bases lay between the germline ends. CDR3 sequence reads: CSASSSLIQVASGYTF. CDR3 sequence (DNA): TGCAGTGCTAGTTCCTCCCTAATTCAAGTTGCGAGTGGCTACACCTTC.

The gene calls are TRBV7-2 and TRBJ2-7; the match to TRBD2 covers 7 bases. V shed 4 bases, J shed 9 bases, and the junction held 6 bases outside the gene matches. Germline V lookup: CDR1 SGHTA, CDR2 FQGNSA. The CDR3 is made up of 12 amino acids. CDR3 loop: CASSYGTTRQYF. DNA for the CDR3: TGTGCCAGCAGCTATGGGACTACTAGGCAGTACTTC.

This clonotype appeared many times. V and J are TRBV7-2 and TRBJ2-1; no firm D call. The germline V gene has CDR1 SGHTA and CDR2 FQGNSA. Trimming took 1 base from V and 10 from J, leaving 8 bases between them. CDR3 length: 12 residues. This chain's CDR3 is CASSLGWKEQFF. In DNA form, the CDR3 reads TGTGCCAGCAGCTTAGGGTGGAAGGAGCAGTTCTTC.

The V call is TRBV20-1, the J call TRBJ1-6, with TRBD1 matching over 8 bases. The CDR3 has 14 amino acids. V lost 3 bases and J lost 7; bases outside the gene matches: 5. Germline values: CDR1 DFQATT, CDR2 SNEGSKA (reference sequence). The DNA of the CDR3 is TGCAGTGCTAGTGACGGACAGGGAAATTCACCCCTCCACTTT. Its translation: CSASDGQGNSPLHF.

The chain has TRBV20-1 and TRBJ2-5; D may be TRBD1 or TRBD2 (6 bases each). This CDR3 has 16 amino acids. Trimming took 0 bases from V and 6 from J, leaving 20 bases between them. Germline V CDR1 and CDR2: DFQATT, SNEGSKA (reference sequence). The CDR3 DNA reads TGCAGTGCTAGAGATCGGGGGCTAGCGCTCTTCCAGACCCAGTACTTC. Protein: CSARDRGLALFQTQYF.